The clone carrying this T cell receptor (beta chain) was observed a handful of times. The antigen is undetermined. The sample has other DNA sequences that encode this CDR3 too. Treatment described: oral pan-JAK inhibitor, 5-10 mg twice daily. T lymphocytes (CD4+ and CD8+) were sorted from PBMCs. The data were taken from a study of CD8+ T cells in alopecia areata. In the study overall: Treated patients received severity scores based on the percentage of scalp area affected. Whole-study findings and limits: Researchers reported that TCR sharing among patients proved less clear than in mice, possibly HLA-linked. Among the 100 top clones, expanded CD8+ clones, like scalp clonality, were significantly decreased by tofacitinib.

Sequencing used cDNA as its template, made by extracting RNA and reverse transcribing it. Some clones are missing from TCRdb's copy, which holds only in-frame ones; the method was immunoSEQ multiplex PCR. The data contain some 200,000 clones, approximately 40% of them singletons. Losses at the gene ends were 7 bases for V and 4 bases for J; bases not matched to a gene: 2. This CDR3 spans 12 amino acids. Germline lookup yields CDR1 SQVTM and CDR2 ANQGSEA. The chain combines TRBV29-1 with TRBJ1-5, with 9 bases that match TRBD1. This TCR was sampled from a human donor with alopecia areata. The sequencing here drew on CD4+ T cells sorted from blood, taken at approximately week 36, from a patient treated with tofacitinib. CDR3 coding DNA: TGCAGCGCCGGGACAGGGAATCAGCCCCAGCATTTT. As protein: CSAGTGNQPQHF.